The 30 T cell receptor beta chains given below trace back to one sample, sequenced in a study of beta chain features in type 1 diabetes. Reverse transcribing all isolated RNA meant expressed TCRB transcripts were sequenced. Measured with immunoSEQ multiplex PCR; TCRdb has only the in-frame clones, and not every one. The sample records around 340,000 clones, roughly 8% being singletons. The material sequenced was central memory CD4+ T cells from blood. These receptors were collected from a woman aged 18-29 years in good health.

The chain links TRBV6-5 to TRBJ1-5; D is uncertain. The CDR3 is made up of 13 amino acids. Germline V gene lookup returns CDR1 MNHEY and CDR2 SVGAGI. With 4 bases removed from V and 5 bases from J, the gap between germline ends came to 9 bases. The chain's CDR3 is CASSFGEDQPQHF. The CDR3 DNA sequence: TGTGCCAGCAGTTTCGGTGAGGATCAGCCCCAGCATTTT.

This rearrangement joins TRBV28 to TRBJ2-4; no clear D. Trimming cost V 3 bases and J 9 bases, with 12 bases left between them. This CDR3 is 13 amino acids long. Germline loops: CDR1 MDHEN, CDR2 SYDVKM. The CDR3 coding sequence is TGTGCCAGCAGTTTGGGAACGTCCGGCATTCAGTACTTC. This gives the protein CASSLGTSGIQYF. The whole variable domain, remainder taken from reference TRBV28 and TRBJ2-4, is DVKVTQSSRYLVKRTGEKVFLECVQDMDHENMFWYRQDPGLGLRLIYFSYDVKMKEKGDIPEGYSVSREKKERFSLILESASTNQTSMYLCASSLGTSGIQYFGAGTRLSVL.

This clone was seen more than once but under ten times. Other nucleotide sequences from this sample produce the same CDR3. This rearrangement joins TRBV5-1 to TRBJ1-5, with D perhaps TRBD1 (6 bases). V lost 1 base and J 5 bases, leaving 10 bases between the germline ends. In germline, CDR1 is SGHRS, CDR2 YFSETQ. The CDR3 runs to 14 residues. CDR3 DNA sequence: TGCGCCAGCAGCTTGAGGGCAGGGGATCAGCCCCAGCATTTT. This translates into CASSLRAGDQPQHF.

This clone was observed a few times. The chain recombines TRBV6-6 with TRBJ1-5; 7 nucleotides agree with TRBD1. CDR1 and CDR2 (germline): MNHNY, SVGAGI (reference sequence). V lost 6 bases, J lost 5 bases, and 1 base stayed unmatched. The CDR3 extends over 12 amino acids. The CDR3 nucleotides are TGTGCCAGCAGAGGGGGCGATCAGCCCCAGCATTTT. Translation gives CASRGGDQPQHF.

In this sample, this clone turned up a few times. This chain uses TRBV28 with TRBJ1-1, with D possibly being TRBD1 (6 bases). The ends were cut back, 5 bases at V and 1 base at J, with 17 bases in the middle. This CDR3 spans 16 amino acids. The germline V gene has CDR1 MDHEN and CDR2 SYDVKM. The CDR3 DNA is TGTGCCAGCAGTCCTCCAACAGGGCATGGGAACACTGAAGCTTTCTTT. Amino acid sequence: CASSPPTGHGNTEAFF.

This clone was found a few times. This sequence joins TRBV2 and TRBJ1-1; D gene uncertain. Germline CDR1 is SNHLY and CDR2 is FYNNEI. With 6 bases removed from V and 0 bases from J, the gap between germline ends came to 11 bases. The CDR3 is made up of 14 amino acids. CDR3 amino acids: CASRPTQLNTEAFF. CDR3 sequence (DNA): TGTGCCAGCAGACCTACTCAGCTGAACACTGAAGCTTTCTTT.

This clone was counted at least ten times. At the DNA level, this CDR3 is encoded by other sequences in the same sample as well. This sequence joins TRBV9 and TRBJ1-5, with D unclear. This CDR3 comprises 13 residues. Trimming removed 1 base from V and 5 bases from J, with 7 bases in between. Germline-derived CDR1 and CDR2 are SGDLS and YYNGEE. CDR3 protein: CASSVRADQPQHF. The CDR3 DNA reads TGTGCCAGCAGCGTACGGGCGGATCAGCCCCAGCATTTT.

This clone was detected only a few times. The chain has TRBV7-3 and TRBJ1-4; the D gene is possibly TRBD1 (6 bases). Trimming took 5 bases from V and 5 from J, leaving 12 bases between them. This CDR3 is built from 14 residues. Germline assignment: CDR1 SGHTA and CDR2 FQGTGA. The CDR3 nucleotides are TGTGCCAGCAGCGAAACCACAGGGAATGAAAAACTGTTTTTT. It yields the protein CASSETTGNEKLFF.

This clone was counted between two and nine times. The chain links TRBV18 to TRBJ1-2, with 7 positions matching TRBD1. The germline V gene encodes CDR1 KGHSH and CDR2 LQKENI. Germline trimming cut 5 bases from V and 3 bases from J; bases unmatched to any gene: 3. The CDR3 contains 13 residues. CDR3 DNA sequence: TGTGCCAGCTCAGTCGACAGGGACTATGGCTACACCTTC. It codes for CASSVDRDYGYTF.

The gene calls are TRBV6-4 and TRBJ2-3; maybe TRBD2 (6 bases). From germline, CDR1 is MRHNA and CDR2 SNTAGT. The CDR3 is made up of 14 amino acids. V shed 4 bases and J shed 2 bases, with 10 bases lying between them. The CDR3 loop reads CASSVTGATDTQYF. The CDR3 DNA reads TGTGCCAGCAGTGTAACGGGAGCCACAGATACGCAGTATTTT.

The J gene is TRBJ2-2, the V gene TRBV29-1; D call uncertain. Per the germline V gene, CDR1 is SQVTM and CDR2 is ANQGSEA. Trimming shortened V by 5 bases and J by 8 bases, and 15 bases separated the two germline ends. The CDR3 loop spans 13 amino acids. This CDR3 reads CSVIFDDVGELFF. CDR3 in DNA: TGCAGCGTTATCTTCGATGACGTAGGGGAGCTGTTTTTT.

The sample holds a few counts of this clone. This CDR3 is also generated by other DNA sequences in the sample. The chain uses TRBV4-3 and TRBJ2-1, with D possibly being TRBD2 (7 bases). Deletions cut 1 base from V and 7 bases from J, with 14 bases between. Germline CDR1 is LGHNA and CDR2 is YSLEER. The length of the CDR3 is 15 residues. CDR3: CASSQGGRGRNEQFF. The CDR3 coding sequence is TGCGCCAGCAGCCAAGGCGGGCGGGGGCGTAATGAGCAGTTCTTC.

The chain couples TRBV5-1 to TRBJ2-7, with D possibly being TRBD2 (5 bases). V shed 2 bases and J shed 2 bases, with 11 bases lying between them. CDR1 is SGHRS, CDR2 YFSETQ, per germline. The CDR3 contains 14 residues. The CDR3 DNA reads as TGCGCCAGCAGCTTTAGGACGGAGGCCTACGAGCAGTACTTC. Amino acid sequence: CASSFRTEAYEQYF.

This rearrangement joins TRBV7-2 to TRBJ1-1, with a weak D call TRBD1 (6 bases). Germline V gives CDR1 SGHTA, CDR2 FQGNSA. The CDR3 loop spans 11 amino acids. Between the trimmed V and J ends, which lost 4 bases and 8 bases, there was a span of 8 bases. DNA for the CDR3: TGTGCCAGCAGCTCCCAGGGGGAAGCTTTCTTT. Protein: CASSSQGEAFF.

This clone was detected a few times. The chain combines TRBV7-2 with TRBJ2-3; D call uncertain. Germline CDR1 is SGHTA and CDR2 is FQGNSA. The CDR3 extends over 14 amino acids. The V end lost 6 bases, the J end lost 0 bases, and 10 bases lay between the germline ends. The CDR3 DNA sequence: TGTGCCAGCAGGGGCCCCACAAGCACAGATACGCAGTATTTT. Its protein is CASRGPTSTDTQYF.

Written as DNA, the CDR3 is TGTGCCAGCAGTGAGTGGACGGGACAGGGGATTCAAGATACGCAGTATTTT. Amino acid sequence: CASSEWTGQGIQDTQYF. This chain joins TRBV28 and TRBJ2-3; 10 bases align to TRBD1. This CDR3 has 17 residues. Germline trimming cut 5 bases from V and 5 bases from J; bases unmatched to any gene: 13. Germline V CDR1 and CDR2: MDHEN, SYDVKM.

The chain employs TRBV6-1 and TRBJ2-1; possible D gene TRBD2, 6 bases. CDR1 is MNHNS, CDR2 SASEGT, per germline. V shed 2 bases and J shed 2 bases, with 13 bases lying between them. This CDR3 has 16 amino acids. CDR3 protein: CASSEWIGRTYNEQFF. The CDR3 bases are TGTGCCAGCAGTGAATGGATAGGGAGGACCTACAATGAGCAGTTCTTC.

This clone came up a few times. This chain links TRBV6-6 with TRBJ2-7, with D possibly being TRBD1 (5 bases). V was shortened by 6 bases and J by 9 bases, with 21 bases between the two germline ends. CDR3 size: 14 residues. Germline V gene sequence: CDR1 MNHNY, CDR2 SVGAGI (reference sequence). The CDR3, as DNA: TGTGCCAGCAGGTTACAGGTCCTGCTCGGTGGGCAGTACTTC. Translation gives CASRLQVLLGGQYF.

This clone was seen many times. The chain has TRBV7-6 and TRBJ1-1; D is ambiguous. V lost 1 base and J 2 bases, leaving 8 bases between the germline ends. CDR1 and CDR2 from the germline V gene are SGHVS and FNYEAQ. There are 14 residues in the CDR3. For the CDR3, the DNA is TGTGCCAGCAGCTTAGGGGAAAGTAACACTGAAGCTTTCTTT. Amino acid sequence: CASSLGESNTEAFF. The whole variable domain, remainder taken from reference TRBV7-6 and TRBJ1-1, is GAGVSQSPRYKVTKRGQDVALRCDPISGHVSLYWYRQALGQGPEFLTYFNYEAQQDKSGLPNDRFSAERPEGSISTLTIQRTEQRDSAMYRCASSLGESNTEAFFGQGTRLTVV.

J is TRBJ1-2 and V is TRBV6-5; possible D gene TRBD1, 6 bases. Trimming cost V 6 bases and J 5 bases, with 13 bases left between them. Germline-derived CDR1 and CDR2 are MNHEY and SVGAGI. CDR3 length equals 13 residues. CDR3 loop: CASRKQGAYGYTF. The CDR3 DNA reads as TGTGCCAGCAGAAAACAGGGAGCTTATGGCTACACCTTC.

This clone was detected a few times. V gene TRBV10-3 combines with J gene TRBJ2-5; 10 bases align to TRBD1. CDR1 and CDR2 from the germline V gene are ENHRY and SYGVKD. V was clipped by 6 bases and J by 5 bases; unmatched bases: 9. The CDR3 covers 15 residues. This CDR3 reads CAISETTGGGETQYF. For the CDR3, the DNA is TGTGCCATCAGCGAAACGACAGGGGGCGGGGAGACCCAGTACTTC.

About this clone: The germline gene is not matched at one end of the junction; a read error may be the cause. This sequence joins TRBV7-9 and TRBJ1-2, with a tentative D call TRBD1 (5 bases). The CDR3 is made up of 16 amino acids. Per the germline V gene, CDR1 is SEHNR and CDR2 is FQNEAQ (reference sequence). CDR3 sequence: CASSQRSRATDGGYTF. In nucleotides, the CDR3 is TGCGCCAGCAGCCAACGGAGCAGGGCTACCGACGGTGGCTACACCTTC.

The chain links TRBV6-1 to TRBJ1-2, with 7 bases lining up with TRBD1. The germline gives CDR1 MNHNS, CDR2 SASEGT. With 2 bases clipped from V and 3 bases from J, the junction kept 9 bases outside the gene matches. There are 16 residues in the CDR3. The CDR3 reads CASSELGKGAYYGYTF. Here the CDR3 DNA reads TGTGCCAGCAGTGAACTCGGAAAGGGGGCCTACTATGGCTACACCTTC.

This clone was found a few times. The V and J genes are TRBV11-2 and TRBJ1-1; TRBD1 might be the D (5 bases). Per the germline V gene, CDR1 is SGHAT and CDR2 is FQNNGV. This CDR3 is built from 15 residues. The V and J ends lost 1 base and 0 bases respectively, with 9 bases between them. The CDR3 coding sequence is TGTGCCAGCAGCTTAGCAGGGATTATGAACACTGAAGCTTTCTTT. Translating gives CASSLAGIMNTEAFF.

This clone was picked up one time. The rearrangement joins TRBV27 to TRBJ2-1, with unresolved D. Trimming pared 0 bases from V and 4 bases from J, leaving 7 bases between. The CDR3 covers 14 residues. Germline loops: CDR1 MNHEY, CDR2 SMNVEV (reference sequence). The CDR3 nucleotides are TGTGCCAGCAGTTTATCTTGGGGTTACAATGAGCAGTTCTTC. It translates to CASSLSWGYNEQFF.

The V and J genes are TRBV19 and TRBJ1-2; the D gene is possibly TRBD1 (5 bases). Germline CDR1 is LNHDA and CDR2 is SQIVND (reference sequence). The CDR3 runs 15 residues. The germline V and J ends were trimmed by 1 base and 1 base, with 10 bases remaining between them. CDR3 loop: CASSIVGDVNYGYTF. As DNA, the CDR3 is TGTGCCAGTAGTATAGTTGGGGACGTTAACTATGGCTACACCTTC.

This clone was observed a few times. CDR3 DNA sequence: TGTGCCAGCAGCCAAGACACAGTCACCTTCGGCACTGAAGCTTTCTTT. This codes for CASSQDTVTFGTEAFF. The rearrangement joins TRBV4-2 to TRBJ1-1; unclear D gene. The CDR3 loop spans 16 amino acids. Germline assignment: CDR1 LGHNA and CDR2 YNFKEQ. V shed 0 bases and J shed 4 bases, with 15 bases lying between them.

The V call is TRBV6-1, the J call TRBJ2-7, with D tentatively TRBD2 (5 bases). CDR1 is MNHNS, CDR2 SASEGT, per germline. The CDR3 covers 13 residues. V gave up 1 base and J gave up 7 bases, with 11 bases separating them. As DNA, the CDR3 is TGTGCCAGCAGTGAAGACCGGGATACTGAGCAGTACTTC. Its translation: CASSEDRDTEQYF.

V and J are TRBV10-3 and TRBJ2-3, with a possible D match to TRBD1 (5 bases). Trimming removed 6 bases at V and 4 bases at J, with 20 bases between. Germline lookup yields CDR1 ENHRY and CDR2 SYGVKD. The CDR3 is 16 residues long. CDR3 residues: CAIRGGAGSQSDTQYF. The CDR3 DNA reads TGTGCCATCAGGGGTGGGGCCGGGTCGCAGTCAGATACGCAGTATTTT.

This clone was observed a few times. The rearrangement joins TRBV23-1 to TRBJ1-4; D gene ambiguous. TRBV23-1 is noted as an ORF with a role that remains uncertain. CDR3 length: 11 residues. Trimming took off 4 bases at V and 8 bases at J, with 5 bases between the two ends. The CDR3 region is CASSLLEKLFF. The CDR3 coding sequence is TGCGCCAGCAGTCTTTTGGAAAAACTGTTTTTT.